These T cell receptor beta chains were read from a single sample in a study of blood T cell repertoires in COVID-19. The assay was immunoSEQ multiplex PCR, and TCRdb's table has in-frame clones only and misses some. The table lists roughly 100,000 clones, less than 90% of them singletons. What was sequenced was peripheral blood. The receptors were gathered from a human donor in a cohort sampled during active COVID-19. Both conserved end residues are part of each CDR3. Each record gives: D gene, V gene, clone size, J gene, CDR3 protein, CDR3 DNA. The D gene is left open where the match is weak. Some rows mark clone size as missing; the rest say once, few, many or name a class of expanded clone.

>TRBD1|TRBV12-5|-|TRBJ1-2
CASGTDRAAAGYTF
TGTGCTAGTGGCACAGACAGGGCCGCGGCGGGCTACACCTTC
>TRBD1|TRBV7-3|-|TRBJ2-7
CASSSGTGDEQYF
TGTGCCAGCAGCTCGGGGACAGGGGACGAGCAGTACTTC
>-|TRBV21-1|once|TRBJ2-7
CASRPSQDRPYEQYF
TGTGCCAGCAGGCCCTCGCAGGACAGGCCCTACGAGCAGTACTTC
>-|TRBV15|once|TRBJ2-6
CATSRGVSSGANVLTF
TGTGCCACCAGCAGAGGAGTGAGCTCTGGGGCCAACGTCCTGACTTTC
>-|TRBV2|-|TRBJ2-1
CASSEWGGASYNEQFF
TGTGCCAGCAGTGAATGGGGGGGCGCCTCCTACAATGAGCAGTTCTTC
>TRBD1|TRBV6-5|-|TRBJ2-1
CASSYTPGQGNEQFF
TGTGCCAGCAGTTACACACCAGGACAGGGCAATGAGCAGTTCTTC
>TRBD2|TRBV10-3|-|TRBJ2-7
CAISGLAGHEQYF
TGTGCCATCAGTGGACTAGCGGGACACGAGCAGTACTTC
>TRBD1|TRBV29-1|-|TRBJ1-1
CSVFLGDSPKAFF
TGCAGCGTTTTTTTAGGGGACAGTCCCAAAGCTTTCTTT
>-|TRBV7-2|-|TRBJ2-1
CASSFNYEQFF
TGTGCCAGCAGCTTTAACTATGAGCAGTTCTTC
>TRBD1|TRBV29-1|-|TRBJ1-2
CSVTGTGLNYGYTF
TGCAGCGTTACCGGGACAGGGCTAAACTATGGCTACACCTTC
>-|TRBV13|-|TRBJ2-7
CASSLTQGLAKYEQYF
TGTGCCAGCAGCCTCACCCAGGGACTGGCCAAATACGAGCAGTACTTC
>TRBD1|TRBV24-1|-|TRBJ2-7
CATSDSSGQGAYEQYF
TGTGCCACCAGTGATTCCTCGGGACAGGGGGCCTACGAGCAGTACTTC
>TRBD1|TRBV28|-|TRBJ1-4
CASRSGTGVEKLFF
TGTGCCAGCAGATCCGGGACAGGGGTTGAAAAACTGTTTTTT
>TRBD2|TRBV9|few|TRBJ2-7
CASGRGTSGSDEQYF
TGTGCCAGCGGACGGGGGACTAGCGGGAGCGACGAGCAGTACTTC
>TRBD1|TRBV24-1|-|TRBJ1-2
CATSDRTGNYGYTF
TGTGCCACCAGTGACCGGACAGGAAACTATGGCTACACCTTC
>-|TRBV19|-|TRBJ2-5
CASSSRLYQETQYF
TGTGCCAGTAGTTCGCGTTTGTACCAAGAGACCCAGTACTTC
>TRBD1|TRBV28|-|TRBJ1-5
CASVPRGLGNQPQHF
TGTGCCAGCGTTCCGAGGGGGCTCGGGAATCAGCCCCAGCATTTT
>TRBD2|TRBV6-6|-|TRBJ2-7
CASSYTRGAYEQYF
TGTGCCAGCAGTTACACGCGGGGGGCTTACGAGCAGTACTTC
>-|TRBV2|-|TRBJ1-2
CASSTQTVYGYTF
TGTGCCAGCAGTACACAGACAGTCTATGGCTACACCTTC
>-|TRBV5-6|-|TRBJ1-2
CASSLLTNYGYTF
TGTGCCAGCAGCCTACTCACGAACTATGGCTACACCTTC
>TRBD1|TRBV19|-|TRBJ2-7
CASSNQGVRNEQYF
TGTGCCAGTAGCAATCAGGGGGTCAGGAACGAGCAGTACTTC
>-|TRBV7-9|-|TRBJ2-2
CASSLADTGELFF
TGTGCCAGCAGCTTGGCAGACACCGGGGAGCTGTTTTTT